The rows below give T cell receptor beta chains drawn from one sample of a study of shared clonotypes between healthy human individuals. The assay was immunoSEQ multiplex PCR, and TCRdb's table has in-frame clones only and misses some. This table has about 450,000 clones, about 76% appearing once. Material: PBMCs. The source of these receptors is a middle-aged woman in good health. Some clones in this sample may be carry-over from other donors' samples. Both conserved end residues are part of each CDR3.

V gene	J gene	CDR3 protein
TRBV27	TRBJ2-5	CASRGTSGQETQYF
TRBV7-6	TRBJ2-1	CASSLDLAGAMNEQFF
TRBV7-3	TRBJ1-5	CASRPPRSGQGFIRNQPQHF
TRBV11-3	TRBJ2-7	CASSLDPGAEQYF
TRBV14	TRBJ1-4	CASSLDHNEKLFF
TRBV6-5	TRBJ2-1	CASSYNRAGDEQFF
TRBV10-3	TRBJ2-1	CAIRGPGLAGMNEQFF
TRBV19	TRBJ1-5	CASSPWGGGGNQPQHF
TRBV27	TRBJ2-7	CASSSGTSGCEQYF
TRBV7-9	TRBJ1-1	CASSPGSATEAFF
TRBV5-8	TRBJ1-2	CASSFGTAVYGYTF
TRBV28	TRBJ1-5	CASSLGDRPQHF
TRBV30	TRBJ2-5	CAWSMGKYQETQYF
TRBV2	TRBJ2-5	CASNLKETQYF
TRBV6-6	TRBJ2-7	CASSYSSWDEQYF
TRBV5-1	TRBJ2-7	CASSQGLAGAEQYF
TRBV2	TRBJ1-5	CASSAGTVNQPQHF
TRBV29-1	TRBJ1-2	CSVAGGDLYYGYTF
TRBV18	TRBJ2-5	CASSRALAGSETQYF
TRBV30	TRBJ2-7	CAWSSGGWGEQYF
TRBV4-3	TRBJ2-5	CASSQDLGRGETQYF
TRBV7-8	TRBJ2-7	CASSDSYEQYF
TRBV5-4	TRBJ1-1	CASSIRTNTEAFF
TRBV5-1	TRBJ2-2	CASSDQTSGRGSTGELFF
TRBV7-2	TRBJ2-7	CASSSLGNSYEQYF
TRBV2	TRBJ1-4	CASQGYEKLFF
TRBV18	TRBJ2-7	CASSPSRQIYEQYF
TRBV7-8	TRBJ2-1	CASSLIAPYNEQFF
TRBV5-6	TRBJ2-1	CASSLFQSSYNEQFF